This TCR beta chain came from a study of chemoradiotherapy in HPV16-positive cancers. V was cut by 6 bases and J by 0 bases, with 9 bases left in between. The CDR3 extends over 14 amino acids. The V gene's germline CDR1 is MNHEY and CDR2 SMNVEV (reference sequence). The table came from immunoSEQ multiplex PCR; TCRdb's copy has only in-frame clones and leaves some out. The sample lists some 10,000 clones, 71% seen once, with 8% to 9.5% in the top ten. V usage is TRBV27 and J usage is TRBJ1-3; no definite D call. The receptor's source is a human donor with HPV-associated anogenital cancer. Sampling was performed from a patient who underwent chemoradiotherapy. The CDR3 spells CASRQLGSGNTIYF. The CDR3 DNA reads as TGTGCCAGCAGGCAACTTGGCTCTGGAAACACCATATATTTT.